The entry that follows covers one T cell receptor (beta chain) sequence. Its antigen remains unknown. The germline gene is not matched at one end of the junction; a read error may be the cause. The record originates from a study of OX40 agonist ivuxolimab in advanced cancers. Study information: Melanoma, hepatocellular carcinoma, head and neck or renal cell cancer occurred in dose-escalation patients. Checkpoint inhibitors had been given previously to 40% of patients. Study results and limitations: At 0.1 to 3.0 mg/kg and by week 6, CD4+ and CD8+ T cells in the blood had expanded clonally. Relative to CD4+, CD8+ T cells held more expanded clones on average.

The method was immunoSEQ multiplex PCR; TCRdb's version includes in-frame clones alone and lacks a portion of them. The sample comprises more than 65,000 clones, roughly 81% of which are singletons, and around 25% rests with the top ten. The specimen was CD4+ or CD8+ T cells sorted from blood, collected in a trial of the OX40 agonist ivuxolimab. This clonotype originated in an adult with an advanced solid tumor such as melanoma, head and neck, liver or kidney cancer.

CDR3 sequence (DNA): TGTGCCAGCAGCTTATCCGAGTCTGGGGCCAACGTCATGACTTTC. Translating gives CASSLSESGANVMTF. The chain recombines TRBV7-2 with TRBJ2-6; D is perhaps TRBD1 (5 bases). This CDR3 comprises 15 residues. Germline assignment: CDR1 SGHTA and CDR2 FQGNSA.